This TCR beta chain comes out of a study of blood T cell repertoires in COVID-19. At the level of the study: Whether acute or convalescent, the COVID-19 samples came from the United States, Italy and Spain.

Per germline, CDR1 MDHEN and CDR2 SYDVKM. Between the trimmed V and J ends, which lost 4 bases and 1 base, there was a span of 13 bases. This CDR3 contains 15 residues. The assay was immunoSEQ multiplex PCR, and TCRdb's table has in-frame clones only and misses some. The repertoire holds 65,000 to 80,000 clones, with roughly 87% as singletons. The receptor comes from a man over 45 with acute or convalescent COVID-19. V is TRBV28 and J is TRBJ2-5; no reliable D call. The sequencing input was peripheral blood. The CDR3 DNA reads TGTGCCAGCAGTTCCCGACTGAGCGCCCAAGAGACCCAGTACTTC. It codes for CASSSRLSAQETQYF. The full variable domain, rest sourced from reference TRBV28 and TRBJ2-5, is DVKVTQSSRYLVKRTGEKVFLECVQDMDHENMFWYRQDPGLGLRLIYFSYDVKMKEKGDIPEGYSVSREKKERFSLILESASTNQTSMYLCASSSRLSAQETQYFGPGTRLLVL.